These T cell receptor beta chains were read from a single sample in a study of blood T cell repertoires in COVID-19. Assay used: immunoSEQ multiplex PCR; TCRdb lists only in-frame clones, some missing. Of 90,000 to 150,000 clones listed, more than 80% are singletons. What was sequenced was peripheral blood. These receptors came from a human donor in a cohort sampled during active COVID-19. Each CDR3 is given with its conserved first and last residue. Each record gives: J gene, V gene, D gene, clone size, CDR3 protein, CDR3 DNA. A D gene is named only where the DNA matches it firmly. Rows give clone size only sometimes, using once, few, many, or a class for an expanded clone.

TRBJ1-1	TRBV7-9	-	-	CASETGQSETEAFF	TGTGCCAGCGAAACAGGACAGTCGGAAACTGAAGCTTTCTTT
TRBJ1-1	TRBV5-6	-	-	CASIALRQMNTEAFF	TGTGCCAGCATCGCGCTCAGACAGATGAACACTGAAGCTTTCTTT
TRBJ1-4	TRBV18	TRBD1	once	CASSLRTGGNEKLFF	TGTGCCAGCTCACTACGGACAGGGGGGAATGAAAAACTGTTTTTT
TRBJ1-1	TRBV7-2	TRBD1	few	CASSPDRVSEAFF	TGTGCCAGCAGCCCCGACAGGGTGTCTGAAGCTTTCTTT
TRBJ2-1	TRBV4-1	TRBD1	-	CASSQEDRDPYNEQFF	TGCGCCAGCAGCCAAGAGGACAGGGATCCCTACAATGAGCAGTTCTTC
TRBJ2-7	TRBV11-3	-	-	CASSLEGGGWYEQYF	TGTGCCAGCAGCTTAGAAGGGGGAGGGTGGTACGAGCAGTACTTC
TRBJ2-3	TRBV28	-	-	CASSFLRENPDTQYF	TGTGCCAGCAGTTTTTTGCGGGAAAATCCAGATACGCAGTATTTT
TRBJ2-7	TRBV11-2	TRBD2	-	CASSLASGGPTEQYF	TGTGCCAGCAGCTTAGCCAGCGGGGGCCCGACCGAGCAGTACTTC
TRBJ2-1	TRBV7-9	TRBD1	-	CASSLGFSGTGLNNEQFF	TGTGCCAGCAGCTTAGGGTTTTCCGGGACAGGGCTTAACAATGAGCAGTTCTTC
TRBJ2-6	TRBV7-6	TRBD1	-	CASSADRVPSGANVLTF	TGTGCCAGCAGCGCGGACAGGGTACCCTCTGGGGCCAACGTCCTGACTTTC
TRBJ1-4	TRBV5-5	-	-	CARTGTTNEKLFF	TGTGCCAGAACAGGGACAACTAATGAAAAACTGTTTTTT
TRBJ2-3	TRBV30	TRBD1	-	CAWSVGQGTQYF	TGTGCCTGGAGTGTAGGACAGGGTACGCAGTATTTT
TRBJ2-7	TRBV4-1	TRBD2	-	CASSQVHSGGGEQYF	TGCGCCAGCAGCCAAGTCCACAGCGGGGGAGGCGAGCAGTACTTC
TRBJ2-1	TRBV7-6	TRBD1	-	CASSYKGQGYYNEQFF	TGTGCCAGCAGCTATAAGGGACAGGGCTACTACAATGAGCAGTTCTTC
TRBJ1-2	TRBV3-1/TRBV3-2	-	-	CASSQLFNSGTINYGYTF	TGTGCCAGCAGCCAATTGTTTAACAGCGGGACTATTAACTATGGCTACACCTTC
TRBJ2-7	TRBV7-8	TRBD2	-	CASSPGTSRGAYEQYF	TGTGCCAGCAGCCCAGGGACTAGCCGGGGGGCCTACGAGCAGTACTTC
TRBJ1-1	TRBV27	-	-	CASSLTGHTEAFF	TGTGCCAGCAGTTTAACAGGGCACACTGAAGCTTTCTTT
TRBJ1-5	TRBV18	TRBD1	-	CASSLSGGRQPQHF	TGTGCCAGCTCACTTTCAGGGGGCCGGCAGCCCCAGCATTTT
TRBJ1-5	TRBV19	TRBD1	-	CASSIAGGQPQHF	TGTGCCAGTAGTATAGCAGGGGGTCAGCCCCAGCATTTT
TRBJ2-1	TRBV19	TRBD2	-	CASSIELASNEQFF	TGTGCCAGTAGTATTGAACTAGCGAGCAATGAGCAGTTCTTC
TRBJ1-5	TRBV3-1/TRBV3-2	-	-	CASSQDFKQPQHF	TGTGCCAGCAGCCAAGACTTTAAACAGCCCCAGCATTTT
TRBJ2-7	TRBV19	-	-	CASQPRDNSYEQYF	TGTGCCAGCCAGCCCCGGGACAACTCCTACGAGCAGTACTTC
TRBJ1-3	TRBV18	TRBD1	-	CASSPPPGQGPNTIYF	TGTGCCAGCTCACCACCTCCGGGACAGGGGCCAAACACCATATATTTT
TRBJ2-1	TRBV4-1	TRBD1	-	CASSYNTGGNEQFF	TGCGCCAGCAGCTATAATACAGGGGGCAATGAGCAGTTCTTC
TRBJ1-6	TRBV30	TRBD1	-	CAWSVETGGNSPLHF	TGTGCCTGGAGTGTAGAGACAGGGGGGAATTCACCCCTCCACTTT
TRBJ2-2	TRBV3-1/TRBV3-2	TRBD2	-	CASSPLAGGTGELFF	TGTGCCAGCAGCCCACTAGCGGGGGGCACCGGGGAGCTGTTTTTT
TRBJ2-7	TRBV7-2	TRBD2	-	CASSPTTSGTYEQYF	TGTGCCAGCAGCCCGACGACTAGCGGGACCTACGAGCAGTACTTC
TRBJ1-1	TRBV7-3	-	-	CASSDPGRGIPEAFF	TGTGCCAGCAGCGACCCAGGAAGGGGCATTCCTGAAGCTTTCTTT
TRBJ1-2	TRBV27	TRBD1	-	CASSAGTGVNYGYTF	TGTGCCAGCAGCGCCGGGACAGGGGTAAACTATGGCTACACCTTC
TRBJ2-3	TRBV18	TRBD1	-	CASSRSTGSFGTDTQYF	TGTGCCAGCTCACGGTCGACAGGGTCCTTTGGCACAGATACGCAGTATTTT
TRBJ2-5	TRBV14	TRBD2	-	CASSQGAGLQETQYF	TGTGCCAGCAGCCAAGGAGCGGGGCTCCAAGAGACCCAGTACTTC
TRBJ2-7	TRBV5-4	TRBD1	-	CASSNFTGTGSYEQYF	TGTGCCAGCAGCAACTTTACCGGGACAGGGTCCTACGAGCAGTACTTC
TRBJ2-7	TRBV2	-	-	CASRWGPYEQYF	TGTGCCAGCCGCTGGGGCCCCTACGAGCAGTACTTC